This entry lists 20 T cell receptor beta chains sequenced from one sample in a study of cytomegalovirus exposure and HLA in healthy donors. The PCR was carried out with 60 Vbeta primers and 13 Jbeta primers. Some clones are missing from TCRdb's copy, which holds only in-frame ones; the method was immunoSEQ multiplex PCR. The data contain some 150,000 clones, roughly 83% of them seen just once; the ten biggest clones take up roughly 8%. The specimen was PBMCs. Source of these receptors: a man aged 25-45 years in good health and CMV-seropositive.

DNA of the CDR3: TGTGCCAGCAGTTATGGGAGGAACTACGAGCAGTACTTC. This codes for CASSYGRNYEQYF. The chain combines TRBV6-5 with TRBJ2-7, with D maybe TRBD2 (6 bases). V was pared by 3 bases and J by 3 bases, with 9 bases between. The CDR3 contains 13 residues. Germline V gene lookup returns CDR1 MNHEY and CDR2 SVGAGI.

Regarding this clone: This CDR3 is also generated by other DNA sequences in the sample. The V gene is TRBV7-3, the J gene TRBJ1-1; D is ambiguous. V gave up 5 bases and J gave up 1 base, with 8 bases separating them. CDR1 and CDR2 from the germline V gene are SGHTA and FQGTGA. This CDR3 is 13 amino acids long. CDR3 DNA: TGTGCCAGCAGCGCCCAGAAGAACACTGAAGCTTTCTTT. It codes for CASSAQKNTEAFF.

V usage is TRBV7-2 and J usage is TRBJ1-6; TRBD1 matches at 7 bases. Per germline, CDR1 SGHTA and CDR2 FQGNSA. V gave up 3 bases and J gave up 10 bases; unmatched junction bases: 6. The CDR3 extends over 14 amino acids. CDR3 loop: CASSFAGGGSPLHF. CDR3 DNA: TGTGCCAGCAGCTTCGCAGGGGGTGGATCACCCCTCCACTTT. Based on the CDR3 plus reference TRBV7-2 and TRBJ1-6, the full variable domain is GAGVSQSPSNKVTEKGKDVELRCDPISGHTALYWYRQSLGQGLEFLIYFQGNSAPDKSGLPSDRFSAERTGGSVSTLTIQRTQQEDSAVYLCASSFAGGGSPLHFGNGTRLTVT.

The chain carries TRBV28 and TRBJ1-5; D perhaps matches TRBD1 (6 bases). V gave up 6 bases and J gave up 9 bases, with 18 bases separating them. This CDR3 is built from 14 residues. CDR1 MDHEN and CDR2 SYDVKM come from the germline V gene. DNA of the CDR3: TGTGCCAGCAGCGGGATACAGGGTTCGCGGCCCCAGCATTTT. It encodes CASSGIQGSRPQHF.

This clone was detected many times. The rearrangement links TRBV19 to TRBJ1-2; TRBD1 aligns across 7 bases. Germline CDR1 is LNHDA and CDR2 is SQIVND (reference sequence). The CDR3 is 13 residues long. V was clipped by 6 bases and J by 6 bases; unmatched bases: 7. CDR3 protein: CASRTGALDGYTF. In DNA form, the CDR3 reads TGTGCCAGTAGAACAGGGGCTCTTGATGGCTACACCTTC.

The chain employs TRBV5-1 and TRBJ2-3; TRBD2 aligns across 14 bases. Looked up from germline, CDR1 is SGHRS and CDR2 is YFSETQ. V lost 4 bases to trimming and J lost 1 base; unmatched junction nucleotides: 5. The CDR3 has 17 residues. The CDR3 protein is CASSLWTSGRRTDTQYF. CDR3 nucleotide sequence: TGCGCCAGCAGCCTGTGGACTAGCGGGAGGCGCACAGATACGCAGTATTTT. Based on the CDR3 plus reference TRBV5-1 and TRBJ2-3, the full variable domain is KAGVTQTPRYLIKTRGQQVTLSCSPISGHRSVSWYQQTPGQGLQFLFEYFSETQRNKGNFPGRFSGRQFSNSRSEMNVSTLELGDSALYLCASSLWTSGRRTDTQYFGPGTRLTVL.

This clone was detected only a few times. V and J are TRBV21-1 and TRBJ2-5; the D segment call TRBD1 is taken from the table without a DNA check. TRBV21-1 constitutes a pseudogene. The length of the CDR3 is 15 residues. The CDR3 reads CASSNFPGSQETQYF. The DNA for the CDR3 is TGTGCCAGCAGCAATTTTCCAGGCAGTCAAGAGACCCAGTACTTC.

The chain links TRBV7-9 to TRBJ2-1; TRBD2 matches 7 bases. Germline CDR1 and CDR2: SEHNR and FQNEAQ (reference sequence). V shed 3 bases and J 8 bases; nucleotides not matched to a gene: 10. There are 15 residues in the CDR3. The CDR3 reads CASSFNGRDFDEQFF. The CDR3 DNA reads as TGTGCCAGCAGCTTTAATGGGAGGGACTTCGATGAGCAGTTCTTC.

V is TRBV29-1 and J is TRBJ1-3; 8 bases fit TRBD1. The CDR3 is 14 residues long. Germline CDR1 is SQVTM and CDR2 is ANQGSEA. Germline trimming cut 6 bases from V and 8 bases from J; bases unmatched to any gene: 12. CDR3 nucleotide sequence: TGCAGCGTCGATCAGGGGGCGCGGGGAGACACCATATATTTT. Its protein is CSVDQGARGDTIYF.

This chain uses TRBV5-6 with TRBJ1-3; the D gene is possibly TRBD1 (5 bases). Trimming removed 4 bases at V and 1 base at J, with 12 bases between. From germline, CDR1 is SGHDT and CDR2 YYEEEE. The CDR3 length is 15 residues. CDR3 sequence: CASSPGEGSGNTIYF. DNA for the CDR3: TGTGCCAGCAGCCCCGGGGAGGGGTCTGGAAACACCATATATTTT.

The chain carries TRBV6-1 and TRBJ1-4, with D hard to call. The V end lost 6 bases, the J end lost 0 bases, and 5 bases lay between the germline ends. The CDR3 is made up of 13 amino acids. Germline CDR1 is MNHNS and CDR2 is SASEGT. CDR3 sequence reads: CASRVATNEKLFF. CDR3 sequence (DNA): TGTGCCAGCAGGGTAGCAACTAATGAAAAACTGTTTTTT.

J is TRBJ2-7 and V is TRBV5-1; 11 bases line up with TRBD1. V lost 2 bases, J lost 7 bases, and 5 bases stayed unmatched. There are 14 residues in the CDR3. Germline V gives CDR1 SGHRS, CDR2 YFSETQ. Here the CDR3 reads CASSLGQGAREQYF. The CDR3, as DNA: TGCGCCAGCAGCTTAGGACAGGGGGCGCGGGAGCAGTACTTC. The full variable domain, completed using reference TRBV5-1 and TRBJ2-7, is KAGVTQTPRYLIKTRGQQVTLSCSPISGHRSVSWYQQTPGQGLQFLFEYFSETQRNKGNFPGRFSGRQFSNSRSEMNVSTLELGDSALYLCASSLGQGAREQYFGPGTRLTVT.

V is TRBV19 and J is TRBJ1-2; D possibly corresponds to TRBD1 (5 bases). Germline lookup yields CDR1 LNHDA and CDR2 SQIVND (reference sequence). The germline V and J ends were trimmed by 7 bases and 8 bases, with 14 bases remaining between them. The CDR3 has 12 amino acids. CDR3 in DNA: TGTGCCAGTAAGGGGCTCTCTATAGGCTACACCTTC. It codes for CASKGLSIGYTF.

The chain carries TRBV27 and TRBJ2-5; possible D gene TRBD2, 6 bases. V lost 5 bases, J lost 5 bases, and 12 bases lay in between. This CDR3 has 13 amino acids. In germline, CDR1 is MNHEY, CDR2 SMNVEV (reference sequence). CDR3 protein: CASSDHGGETQYF. CDR3 DNA sequence: TGTGCCAGCAGTGACCATGGAGGGGAGACCCAGTACTTC.

V gene TRBV5-1 combines with J gene TRBJ2-3, with 11 bases fitting TRBD2. The CDR3 extends over 15 amino acids. Per germline, CDR1 SGHRS and CDR2 YFSETQ. V was pared by 9 bases and J by 1 base, with 7 bases of the junction left unmatched. This CDR3 reads CATSTSGSGTDTQYF. In DNA, the CDR3 is TGCGCCACCTCAACTAGCGGGAGTGGCACAGATACGCAGTATTTT.

The chain uses TRBV6-5 and TRBJ2-3, with D uncertain. The CDR3 runs to 12 residues. The V end lost 0 bases, the J end lost 14 bases, and 12 bases lay between the germline ends. Germline values: CDR1 MNHEY, CDR2 SVGAGI. The DNA for the CDR3 is TGTGCCAGCAGTTACTCAGGCGGAGTGAGGTATTTT. Translation: CASSYSGGVRYF.

This sequence joins TRBV4-2 and TRBJ1-5; D unclear. This CDR3 comprises 16 residues. Trimming removed 3 bases at V and 2 bases at J, with 14 bases between. Per germline, CDR1 LGHNA and CDR2 YNFKEQ. CDR3 sequence: CASSHATTEGNQPQHF. In DNA, the CDR3 is TGTGCCAGCAGCCACGCCACCACGGAGGGCAATCAGCCCCAGCATTTT.

V is TRBV5-1 and J is TRBJ1-1; 7 bases are a match to TRBD1. CDR3 size: 14 residues. The germline gives CDR1 SGHRS, CDR2 YFSETQ. With V trimmed by 5 bases and J by 0 bases, 4 bases remained unmatched. CDR3 residues: CASRPGQVNTEAFF. The CDR3 DNA reads as TGCGCCAGCAGGCCCGGACAGGTGAACACTGAAGCTTTCTTT. The full variable domain, rest sourced from reference TRBV5-1 and TRBJ1-1, is KAGVTQTPRYLIKTRGQQVTLSCSPISGHRSVSWYQQTPGQGLQFLFEYFSETQRNKGNFPGRFSGRQFSNSRSEMNVSTLELGDSALYLCASRPGQVNTEAFFGQGTRLTVV.

The rearrangement joins TRBV27 to TRBJ2-7, with TRBD1 identical over 7 bases. The CDR3 is 13 residues long. Germline CDR1 reads MNHEY; CDR2 reads SMNVEV (reference sequence). J lost 9 bases, V lost 5 bases, and 10 bases had no gene match. The CDR3 DNA follows: TGTGCCAGCAGTAACCTACAGGGGTTTGGGCAGTACTTC. As protein: CASSNLQGFGQYF.

This clone has a single count. The J gene is TRBJ2-5, the V gene TRBV6-5; TRBD1 matches at 8 bases. The germline V gene encodes CDR1 MNHEY and CDR2 SVGAGI. V trimming: 5 bases; J trimming: 3 bases; junction bases outside the gene matches: 5. The CDR3 has 14 residues. The CDR3 bases are TGTGCCAGCAGTCGGCCAGGGGGCAAAGAGACCCAGTACTTC. Residues: CASSRPGGKETQYF.